These T cell receptor beta chains were read from a single sample in a study of vaccination effects on CD4 cells after COVID-19. Method: immunoSEQ multiplex PCR; TCRdb's copy keeps in-frame clones and lacks some. The table lists about 38,000 clones, about 81% of them singletons. The antigens of these receptors remain unknown. The sequencing here drew on CD4+ T cells from PBMCs cultured without peptide, taken before COVID-19 vaccination. Receptors originate from a human donor who received a COVID-19 vaccine. CDR3s include the opening cysteine and the closing phenylalanine or tryptophan. Each record gives: CDR3 DNA, CDR3 protein, clone size, CDR3 length, D gene, V gene, J gene. D genes are given only for firm matches. For some rows the clone size is stated as once, few or many, or as a class when expanded; others skip it.

CDR3nt: TGTGCCAGCAGTCCCGGGACAGGGAGTTCTGGGGCCAACGTCCTGACTTTC; CDR3aa: CASSPGTGSSGANVLTF; abundance: .; len: 17; d_gene: TRBD1; v_gene: TRBV6-6; j_gene: TRBJ2-6
CDR3nt: TGTGCCAGCTCATCCAACAAACAGCAGCTCGGTGAAAAACTGTTTTTT; CDR3aa: CASSSNKQQLGEKLFF; abundance: .; len: 16; d_gene: .; v_gene: TRBV18; j_gene: TRBJ1-4
CDR3nt: TGTGCCAGCAGCTTTAGCGGGGGGGCGGCAGATACGCAGTATTTT; CDR3aa: CASSFSGGAADTQYF; abundance: .; len: 15; d_gene: TRBD2; v_gene: TRBV7-3; j_gene: TRBJ2-3
CDR3nt: TGTGCCAGCAGTAGAGTCGGTGACGGGGGATACATTCAGTACTTC; CDR3aa: CASSRVGDGGYIQYF; abundance: once; len: 15; d_gene: .; v_gene: TRBV6-5; j_gene: TRBJ2-4
CDR3nt: TGTGCCACCAGTGATCCGCGGGCCGGGGCCGGGGAGCTGTTTTTT; CDR3aa: CATSDPRAGAGELFF; abundance: few; len: 15; d_gene: .; v_gene: TRBV24-1; j_gene: TRBJ2-2
CDR3nt: TGTGCCAGCAGCAAAAGCCCTTCCTGGGCTGAGAACACTGAAGCTTTCTTT; CDR3aa: CASSKSPSWAENTEAFF; abundance: .; len: 17; d_gene: .; v_gene: TRBV21-1; j_gene: TRBJ1-1
CDR3nt: TGTGCCAGTAGTATGGGTCCCGGGCGGCAAGAGACCCAGTACTTC; CDR3aa: CASSMGPGRQETQYF; abundance: .; len: 15; d_gene: .; v_gene: TRBV19; j_gene: TRBJ2-5
CDR3nt: TGTGCCAGCAGTGAAAGATCGGCAGGGCGATCACCCCTCCACTTT; CDR3aa: CASSERSAGRSPLHF; abundance: .; len: 15; d_gene: .; v_gene: TRBV2; j_gene: TRBJ1-6
CDR3nt: TGTGCCAGCAGCCACGGACAGGGAGGGGAGACCCAGTACTTC; CDR3aa: CASSHGQGGETQYF; abundance: .; len: 14; d_gene: .; v_gene: TRBV5-5; j_gene: TRBJ2-5
CDR3nt: TGTGCCAGCAGCCTCGACAGCAGAAGTCAGCCCCAGCATTTT; CDR3aa: CASSLDSRSQPQHF; abundance: .; len: 14; d_gene: .; v_gene: TRBV28; j_gene: TRBJ1-5
CDR3nt: TGTGCCAGCAGTCGACTAGCTCAAGAGACCCAGTACTTC; CDR3aa: CASSRLAQETQYF; abundance: .; len: 13; d_gene: TRBD2; v_gene: TRBV6-5; j_gene: TRBJ2-5
CDR3nt: TGTGCCAGCAGCTCACAGGTGGCAACTAATGAAAAACTGTTTTTT; CDR3aa: CASSSQVATNEKLFF; abundance: once; len: 15; d_gene: .; v_gene: TRBV7-2; j_gene: TRBJ1-4